Listed below are T cell receptor beta chains from one sample, sequenced in a study of blood T cells in healthy people across ages. Each CDR3 protein gets one entry after TCRdb re-called the 5' RACE reads with MiXCR. The profile shows 450,000 to 600,000 distinct CDR3 sequences, about 25% of them singletons. The same data also contributed to another study, on T cells of mothers and their children.

The specimen was blood. All receptors derive from a boy younger than 10 in good health. Each CDR3 is given with its conserved first and last residue. A D gene is named only where the DNA matches it firmly. Rows may omit the clone size; those that give it use once, few, many or a size class.

J gene | clone size | D gene | V gene | CDR3 protein | CDR3 DNA
TRBJ1-1 | - | - | TRBV18 | CASSPGSGREAFF | TGTGCCAGCTCACCCGGCTCGGGCAGGGAAGCTTTCTTT
TRBJ1-1 | - | - | TRBV25-1 | CASSVVGNTEAFF | TGTGCCAGCTCTGTCGTAGGGAACACTGAAGCTTTCTTT
TRBJ2-7 | few | - | TRBV4-3 | CASSFQTDQGARTYEQYF | TGCGCCAGCAGCTTCCAAACTGACCAGGGAGCGCGTACCTACGAGCAGTACTTC
TRBJ2-7 | few | - | TRBV6-2/TRBV6-3 | CASSTGTEEDEQYF | TGTGCCAGCAGCACCGGGACCGAGGAGGACGAGCAGTACTTC
TRBJ2-7 | - | - | TRBV5-6 | CASSSSPSWYEQYF | TGTGCCAGCAGCTCGTCGCCCTCTTGGTACGAGCAGTACTTC
TRBJ2-1 | - | - | TRBV27 | CASRRRAAGRSAQYNEQFF | TGTGCCAGCAGACGCCGGGCGGCAGGGAGGTCGGCTCAATACAATGAGCAGTTCTTC
TRBJ2-5 | few | TRBD2 | TRBV13 | CASSPRLAGAQETQYF | TGTGCCAGCAGTCCGAGACTAGCGGGGGCGCAAGAGACCCAGTACTTC
TRBJ1-5 | - | - | TRBV12-3/TRBV12-4 | CASSLGGEPQHF | TGTGCCAGCAGTTTAGGTGGTGAGCCCCAGCATTTT
TRBJ2-5 | - | TRBD2 | TRBV20-1 | CSARLSSGRPQETQYF | TGCAGTGCTAGACTGTCTAGCGGGAGGCCCCAAGAGACCCAGTACTTC
TRBJ2-2 | - | TRBD2 | TRBV4-3 | CASSQEGLAGVSTGELFF | TGCGCCAGCAGCCAAGAAGGACTAGCGGGAGTTAGCACCGGGGAGCTGTTTTTT
TRBJ2-4 | - | TRBD2 | TRBV7-9 | CASSPTSGNIQYF | TGTGCCAGCAGCCCAACTAGCGGAAACATTCAGTACTTC
TRBJ2-1 | - | TRBD2 | TRBV6-2/TRBV6-3 | CASSLGLAGAMGEQFF | TGTGCCAGCAGTTTAGGACTAGCGGGAGCAATGGGCGAGCAGTTCTTC
TRBJ2-3 | - | TRBD2 | TRBV10-3 | CAISERASGGDTQYF | TGTGCCATCAGTGAAAGGGCTAGCGGGGGAGATACGCAGTATTTT
TRBJ2-4 | few | TRBD1 | TRBV6-2/TRBV6-3 | CASSYSVGQGSLAKNIQYF | TGTGCCAGCAGTTACTCGGTGGGACAGGGGAGTCTAGCCAAAAACATTCAGTACTTC
TRBJ2-1 | few | TRBD2 | TRBV20-1 | CSARELAGDNNEQFF | TGCAGTGCTAGGGAGCTAGCGGGGGACAACAATGAGCAGTTCTTC
TRBJ2-5 | - | TRBD2 | TRBV27 | CASGTRTSRETQYF | TGTGCCAGCGGTACCCGGACTAGTCGAGAGACCCAGTACTTC
TRBJ2-5 | - | - | TRBV10-3 | CAAGHGGDQETQYF | TGTGCCGCGGGACACGGAGGAGACCAAGAGACCCAGTACTTC
TRBJ2-3 | - | TRBD2 | TRBV5-4 | CASSLIAGALDTQYF | TGTGCCAGCAGCTTGATAGCGGGGGCCTTGGATACGCAGTATTTT
TRBJ2-7 | few | - | TRBV15 | CATSTGGNRPYEQYF | TGTGCCACCAGCACTGGGGGGAACCGCCCTTACGAGCAGTACTTC
TRBJ2-7 | - | - | TRBV7-9 | CVSSSGQYEQYF | TGTGTCAGCAGCTCCGGACAGTACGAGCAGTACTTC
TRBJ1-1 | - | - | TRBV20-1 | CSAPGVVNTEAFF | TGCAGTGCACCCGGGGTGGTGAACACTGAAGCTTTCTTT
TRBJ1-1 | - | TRBD1 | TRBV10-3 | CAIKRQGNSEAFF | TGTGCCATCAAACGACAGGGCAACTCTGAAGCTTTCTTT
TRBJ1-2 | - | TRBD1 | TRBV7-8 | CASSFRAGGDYGYTF | TGTGCCAGCAGCTTTCGTGCAGGGGGCGACTATGGCTACACCTTC
TRBJ2-5 | few | - | TRBV27 | CASSPRQGLLETQYF | TGTGCCAGCAGTCCACGACAGGGACTATTGGAGACCCAGTACTTC
TRBJ2-5 | - | TRBD2 | TRBV2 | CASSESGLAVLGTQYF | TGTGCCAGCAGTGAAAGCGGGCTAGCGGTTCTGGGGACCCAGTACTTC
TRBJ2-1 | few | - | TRBV20-1 | CSARDGGKGNEQFF | TGCAGTGCTAGGGATGGCGGGAAGGGTAATGAGCAGTTCTTC
TRBJ2-7 | - | - | TRBV5-5 | CASSLESEQYF | TGTGCCAGCAGCTTGGAGAGCGAGCAGTACTTC
TRBJ2-3 | few | TRBD1 | TRBV29-1 | CSAEGGDRGTDTQYF | TGCAGCGCCGAAGGTGGGGACAGGGGCACAGATACGCAGTATTTT
TRBJ1-2 | - | TRBD1 | TRBV29-1 | CSVGRGQGIDGYTF | TGCAGCGTGGGCAGGGGACAGGGAATCGATGGCTACACCTTC
TRBJ2-1 | - | - | TRBV14 | CASSQEAELYEQFF | TGTGCCAGCAGCCAAGAAGCGGAGCTGTATGAGCAGTTCTTC
TRBJ2-7 | - | - | TRBV4-1 | CASSQDSAGFGNYEQYF | TGCGCCAGCAGCCAAGATTCTGCAGGCTTTGGCAACTACGAGCAGTACTTC
TRBJ1-5 | - | - | TRBV6-5 | CATLCSNQPQHF | TGTGCCACCCTGTGTAGCAATCAGCCCCAGCATTTT
TRBJ2-7 | - | TRBD1 | TRBV7-2 | CASSRDRDRGYEQYF | TGTGCCAGCAGCCGAGACCGGGACAGGGGTTACGAGCAGTACTTC
TRBJ1-2 | many | TRBD1 | TRBV2 | CASRDRGNYGYTF | TGTGCCAGCAGGGACAGGGGTAACTATGGCTACACCTTC
TRBJ2-6 | - | - | TRBV18 | CASSPNDSGSGANVLTF | TGTGCCAGCTCACCCAATGATTCAGGGTCCGGGGCCAACGTCCTGACTTTC
TRBJ2-6 | few | - | TRBV7-3 | CASSALGLFPGANVLTF | TGTGCCAGCAGCGCCCTGGGACTTTTCCCTGGGGCCAACGTCCTGACTTTC
TRBJ2-4 | - | TRBD2 | TRBV10-3 | CAISESRTSGRAKNIQYF | TGTGCCATCAGTGAGTCACGAACGAGCGGGAGAGCCAAAAACATTCAGTACTTC
TRBJ2-5 | - | - | TRBV11-2 | CASSTWDIRQETQYF | TGTGCCAGCAGCACTTGGGACATACGTCAAGAGACCCAGTACTTC
TRBJ1-3 | - | - | TRBV7-2 | CASSRSGTRLHSSTTIYF | TGTGCCAGCAGCCGGTCGGGGACGAGACTGCATTCGTCCACCACCATATATTTT
TRBJ2-3 | - | - | TRBV7-8 | CASGPIESSTDTQYF | TGTGCCAGCGGACCAATAGAGTCTAGCACAGATACGCAGTATTTT
TRBJ1-2 | few | TRBD1 | TRBV9 | CASSGTGTGDLYGYTF | TGTGCCAGCAGCGGGACCGGGACAGGGGACCTCTATGGCTACACCTTC
TRBJ2-5 | few | - | TRBV12-5 | CASGLWQGETQYF | TGTGCTAGTGGTTTATGGCAGGGCGAGACCCAGTACTTC